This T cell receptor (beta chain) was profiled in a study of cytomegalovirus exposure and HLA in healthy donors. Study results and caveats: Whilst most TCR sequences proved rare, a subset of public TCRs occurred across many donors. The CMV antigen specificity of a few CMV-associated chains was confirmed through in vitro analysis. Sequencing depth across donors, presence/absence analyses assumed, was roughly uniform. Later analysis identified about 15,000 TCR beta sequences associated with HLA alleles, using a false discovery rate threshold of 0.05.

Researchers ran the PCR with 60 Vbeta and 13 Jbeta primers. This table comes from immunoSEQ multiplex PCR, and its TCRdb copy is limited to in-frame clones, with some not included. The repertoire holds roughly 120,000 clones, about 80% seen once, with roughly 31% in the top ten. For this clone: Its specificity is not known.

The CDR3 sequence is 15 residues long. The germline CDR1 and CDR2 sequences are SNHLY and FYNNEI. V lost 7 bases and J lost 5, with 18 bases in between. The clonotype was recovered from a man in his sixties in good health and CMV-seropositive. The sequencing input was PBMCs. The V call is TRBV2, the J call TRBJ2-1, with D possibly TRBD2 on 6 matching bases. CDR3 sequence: CASTRAALANNEQFF. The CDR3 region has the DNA TGTGCCAGCACCCGCGCTGCACTAGCCAACAATGAGCAGTTCTTC.